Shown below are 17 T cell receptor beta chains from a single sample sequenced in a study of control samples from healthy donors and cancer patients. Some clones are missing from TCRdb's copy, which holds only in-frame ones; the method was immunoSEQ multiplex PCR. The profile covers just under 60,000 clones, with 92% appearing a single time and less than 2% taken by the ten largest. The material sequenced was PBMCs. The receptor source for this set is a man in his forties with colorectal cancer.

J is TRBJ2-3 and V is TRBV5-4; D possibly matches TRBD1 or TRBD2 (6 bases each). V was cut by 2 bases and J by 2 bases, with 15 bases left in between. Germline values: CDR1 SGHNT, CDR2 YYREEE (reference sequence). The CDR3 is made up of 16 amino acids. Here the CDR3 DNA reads TGTGCCAGCAGCTTCCCGGTCGGGGGCAACACAGATACGCAGTATTTT. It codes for CASSFPVGGNTDTQYF.

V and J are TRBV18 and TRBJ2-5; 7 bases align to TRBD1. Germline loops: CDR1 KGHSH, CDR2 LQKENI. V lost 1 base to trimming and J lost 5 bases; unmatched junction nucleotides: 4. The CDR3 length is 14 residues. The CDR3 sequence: CASSPQVTGETQYF. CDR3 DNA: TGTGCCAGCTCACCACAGGTGACAGGGGAGACCCAGTACTTC.

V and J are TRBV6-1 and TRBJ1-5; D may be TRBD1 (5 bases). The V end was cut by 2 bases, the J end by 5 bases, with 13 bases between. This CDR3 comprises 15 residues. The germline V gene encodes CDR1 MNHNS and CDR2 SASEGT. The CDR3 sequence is CASSEQAGFHQPQHF. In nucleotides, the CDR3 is TGTGCCAGCAGTGAACAGGCAGGGTTCCATCAGCCCCAGCATTTT.

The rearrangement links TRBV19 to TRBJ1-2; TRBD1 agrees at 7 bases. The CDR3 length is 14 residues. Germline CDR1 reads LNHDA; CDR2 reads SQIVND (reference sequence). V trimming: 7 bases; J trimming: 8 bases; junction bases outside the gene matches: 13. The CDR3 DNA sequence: TGTGCCAGTACCCTCCCGGGACAGCTGGTGGGCTACACCTTC. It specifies CASTLPGQLVGYTF.

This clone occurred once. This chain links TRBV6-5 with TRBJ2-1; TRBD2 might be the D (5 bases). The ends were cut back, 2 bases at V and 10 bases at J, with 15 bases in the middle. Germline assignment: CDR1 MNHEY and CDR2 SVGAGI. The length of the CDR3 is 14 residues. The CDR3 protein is CASSYGRGLTEQFF. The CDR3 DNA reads TGTGCCAGCAGTTACGGGCGTGGACTGACCGAGCAGTTCTTC.

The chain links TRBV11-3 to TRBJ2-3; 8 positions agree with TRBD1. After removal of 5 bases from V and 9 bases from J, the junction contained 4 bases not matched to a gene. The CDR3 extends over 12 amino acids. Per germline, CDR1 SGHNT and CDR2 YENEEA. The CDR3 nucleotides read TGTGCCAGCAGCCTTACAGGGGGAACGCAGTATTTT. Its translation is CASSLTGGTQYF.

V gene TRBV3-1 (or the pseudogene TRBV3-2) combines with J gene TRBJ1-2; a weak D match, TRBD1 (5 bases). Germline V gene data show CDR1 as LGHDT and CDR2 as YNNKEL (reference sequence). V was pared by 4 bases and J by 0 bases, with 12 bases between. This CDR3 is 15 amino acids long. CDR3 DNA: TGTGCCAGCAGCCCAACAGGAGCTACTAACTATGGCTACACCTTC. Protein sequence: CASSPTGATNYGYTF.

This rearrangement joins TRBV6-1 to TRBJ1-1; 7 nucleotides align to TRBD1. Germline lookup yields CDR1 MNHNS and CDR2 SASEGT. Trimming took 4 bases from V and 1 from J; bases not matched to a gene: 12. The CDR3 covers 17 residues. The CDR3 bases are TGTGCCAGCAGTGCTCCCGGGGACAGCCCGAAGAACACTGAAGCTTTCTTT. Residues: CASSAPGDSPKNTEAFF.

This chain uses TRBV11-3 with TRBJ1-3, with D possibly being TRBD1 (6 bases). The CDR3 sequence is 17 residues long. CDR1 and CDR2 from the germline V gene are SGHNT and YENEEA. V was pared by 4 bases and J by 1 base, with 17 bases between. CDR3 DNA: TGTGCCAGCAGCTCGGGACACCCCGGATTATCTGGAAACACCATATATTTT. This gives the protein CASSSGHPGLSGNTIYF.

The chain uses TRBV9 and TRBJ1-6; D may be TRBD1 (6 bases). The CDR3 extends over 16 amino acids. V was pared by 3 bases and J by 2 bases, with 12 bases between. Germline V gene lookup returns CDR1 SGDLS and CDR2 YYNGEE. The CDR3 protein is CASSEGTRAYNSPLHF. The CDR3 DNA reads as TGTGCCAGCAGCGAGGGGACAAGAGCCTATAATTCACCCCTCCACTTT. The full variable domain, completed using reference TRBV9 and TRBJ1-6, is DSGVTQTPKHLITATGQRVTLRCSPRSGDLSVYWYQQSLDQGLQFLIQYYNGEERAKGNILERFSAQQFPDLHSELNLSSLELGDSALYFCASSEGTRAYNSPLHFGNGTRLTVT.

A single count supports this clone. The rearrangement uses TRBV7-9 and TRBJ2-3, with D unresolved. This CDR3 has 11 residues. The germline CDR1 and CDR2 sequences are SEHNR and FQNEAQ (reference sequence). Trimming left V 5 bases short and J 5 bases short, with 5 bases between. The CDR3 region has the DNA TGTGCCAGCAGCCCGGTAGATACGCAGTATTTT. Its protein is CASSPVDTQYF.

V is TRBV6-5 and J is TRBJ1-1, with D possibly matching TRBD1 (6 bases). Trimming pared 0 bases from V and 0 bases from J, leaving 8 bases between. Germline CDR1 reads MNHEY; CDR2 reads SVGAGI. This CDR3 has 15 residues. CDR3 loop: CASSYSYRVNTEAFF. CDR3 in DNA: TGTGCCAGCAGTTACTCATACAGGGTGAACACTGAAGCTTTCTTT.

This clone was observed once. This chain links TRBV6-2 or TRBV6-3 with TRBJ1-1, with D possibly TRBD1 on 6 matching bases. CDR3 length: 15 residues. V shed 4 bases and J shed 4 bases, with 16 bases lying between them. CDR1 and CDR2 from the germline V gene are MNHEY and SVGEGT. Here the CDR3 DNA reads TGTGCCAGCAGTTCAAACAGGGTTTGGAGCACTGAAGCTTTCTTT. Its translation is CASSSNRVWSTEAFF.

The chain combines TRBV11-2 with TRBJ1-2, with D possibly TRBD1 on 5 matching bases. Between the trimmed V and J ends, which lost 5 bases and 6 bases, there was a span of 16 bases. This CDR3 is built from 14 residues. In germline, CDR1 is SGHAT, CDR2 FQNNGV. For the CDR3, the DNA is TGTGCCAGCAGCCTGGACACTGGGGTTAATGGCTACACCTTC. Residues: CASSLDTGVNGYTF.

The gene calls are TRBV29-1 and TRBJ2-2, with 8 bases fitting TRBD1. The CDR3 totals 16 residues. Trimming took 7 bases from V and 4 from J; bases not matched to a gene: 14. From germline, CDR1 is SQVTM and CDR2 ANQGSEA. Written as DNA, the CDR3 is TGCAGCGCGGTGACAGGGGTAATCGTGGGCACCGGGGAGCTGTTTTTT. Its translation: CSAVTGVIVGTGELFF.

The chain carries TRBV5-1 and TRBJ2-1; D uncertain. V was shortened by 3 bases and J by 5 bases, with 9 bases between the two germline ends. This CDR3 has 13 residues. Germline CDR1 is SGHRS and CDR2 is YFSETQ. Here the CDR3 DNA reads TGCGCCAGCAGCTCAGGACCCCACAATGAGCAGTTCTTC. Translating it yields CASSSGPHNEQFF.

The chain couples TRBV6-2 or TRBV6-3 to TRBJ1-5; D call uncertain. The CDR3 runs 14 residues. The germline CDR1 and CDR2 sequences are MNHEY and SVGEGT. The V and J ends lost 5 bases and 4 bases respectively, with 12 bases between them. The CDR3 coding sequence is TGTGCCAGCAGTGACACGAGAGGGAATCAGCCCCAGCATTTT. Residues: CASSDTRGNQPQHF.